Detailed here is one T cell receptor beta chain. What it recognizes is unknown. The data are from a study of cytomegalovirus exposure and HLA in healthy donors. Findings and caveats of the study: Analyses of presence and absence presupposed an approximately uniform sequencing depth across donors. A list of 164 TCR beta chains associated with cytomegalovirus was given.

With V trimmed by 0 bases and J by 6 bases, 6 bases remained unmatched. The CDR3 is made up of 16 amino acids. CDR1 is MNHNY, CDR2 SVGAGI, per germline (reference sequence). PCR involved 60 Vbeta and 13 Jbeta primers. Source study methods: Later, tens of millions of unique TCR beta chains were counted in an analysis, and roughly 11 million of them were shared. Only in-frame clones appear in the TCRdb table, and some are missing; sequencing was by immunoSEQ multiplex PCR. That table furnishes V, J and clone size, whereas the DNA furnished D and trimming. The top ten clones hold about 16% of a sample with roughly 120,000 clones, around 77% of them seen once.

This clonotype was obtained from a man aged 50 to 60 in good health and CMV-seropositive. J is TRBJ1-5 and V is TRBV6-6; 9 nucleotides align to TRBD1. Sequenced material: PBMCs. Here the CDR3 DNA reads TGTGCCAGCAGTTACTCGTATAACAGGGGGCCTCAGCCCCAGCATTTT. It codes for CASSYSYNRGPQPQHF.